This T cell receptor (beta chain) stems from a study of regulatory T cells in long-lasting Graves disease. Whole-study findings and limits: Possibly, too few samples lowered accuracy. Under persistent disease, TRBV28, TRBJ1-2 and TRBJ2-5 were used preferentially.

Sequencing libraries for TCR beta were prepared with iRepertoire HTBI primers and Arm-PCR of CDR3 regions. Authors' processing steps: Identified segments across samples numbered about 60 TRBV and approximately 13 TRBJ. Each CDR3 protein gets one entry after TCRdb re-called the multiplex PCR reads with MiXCR. What appears here as the V and J calls and clone size reflects TCRdb's work, not the paper's. Of approximately 470,000 distinct CDR3 sequences in the sample, around 21% were seen once. In the case of this clonotype: Its antigen is not identified.

The V end lost 0 bases, the J end lost 5 bases, and 9 bases lay between the germline ends. Germline CDR1 is SGDLS and CDR2 is YYNGEE. The CDR3 spans 13 residues. Time point described: persistent/refractory GD, antithyroid drugs over 5 years with positive TRAb. There was RNA extracted from PBMCs, and the TCR library was made from it. Patients all came to the study from an endocrinology department in Xi'an, China. The sequence was collected from a female donor with Graves disease. Specimen: peripheral blood mononuclear cells (PBMCs), collected when the disease was refractory, from a patient treated with antithyroid drugs. The chain carries TRBV9 and TRBJ2-7; D might be TRBD1 or TRBD2, each matching 5 bases. The CDR3 loop reads CASSVALGDEQYF. Written as DNA, the CDR3 is TGTGCCAGCAGCGTAGCGCTGGGGGACGAGCAGTACTTC.